What follows are 5 T cell receptor beta chains derived from one specimen sequenced in a study of regulatory T cells in long-lasting Graves disease. With iRepertoire HTBI primers and Arm-PCR of CDR3 regions, TCR beta libraries were built. Each CDR3 protein gets one entry after TCRdb re-called the multiplex PCR reads with MiXCR. The sample records roughly 380,000 distinct CDR3 sequences, roughly a sixth being singletons. Time point given: newly diagnosed GD, antithyroid drugs for less than 3 months. Extracted PBMC RNA gave rise to the TCR library. Sequenced here: peripheral blood mononuclear cells (PBMCs), sampled at new diagnosis, from a patient treated with antithyroid drugs. These TCRs come from a female donor with Graves disease.

On this clonotype: Sequence at one end of the junction differs from germline and may be a read error. V usage is TRBV11-1 and J usage is TRBJ2-2; D ambiguous. The CDR3 is made up of 13 amino acids. CDR1 is SGHAT and CDR2 is FQDESV in the germline V gene (reference sequence). This CDR3 is CASRITVTGELFF. CDR3 coding DNA: TGCGCCAGCAGAATTACGGTCACCGGGGAGCTGTTTTTT.

This clonotype came up many times. The chain has TRBV20-1 and TRBJ2-7, with 10 bases lining up with TRBD2. The CDR3 runs to 16 residues. V dropped 4 bases and J dropped 2; count of bases not matched to a gene: 11. In germline, CDR1 is DFQATT, CDR2 SNEGSKA (reference sequence). The CDR3: CSAMDSLLAGPYEQYF. CDR3 sequence (DNA): TGCAGTGCTATGGACAGCTTACTAGCGGGACCCTACGAGCAGTACTTC.

This clonotype was picked up many times. V usage is TRBV6-2 or TRBV6-3 and J usage is TRBJ1-1; tentatively, D is TRBD1 (6 bases). From germline, CDR1 is MNHEY and CDR2 SVGEGT. The V end lost 10 bases, the J end lost 1 base, and 13 bases lay between the germline ends. The CDR3 sequence is 13 residues long. The CDR3: CAMRTAKNTEAFF. The CDR3 nucleotides read TGTGCCATGAGGACAGCGAAGAACACTGAAGCTTTCTTT.

This clonotype was counted at least ten times. The chain has TRBV27 and TRBJ2-7, with D unresolved. Trimming shortened V by 4 bases and J by 3 bases, and 7 bases separated the two germline ends. The CDR3 sequence is 12 residues long. Germline CDR1 MNHEY, CDR2 SMNVEV (reference sequence). The CDR3 is CASSSAIYEQYF. CDR3 nucleotide sequence: TGTGCCAGCAGTTCCGCCATCTACGAGCAGTACTTC.

This chain uses TRBV19 with TRBJ2-1; weak D call: TRBD2 (6 bases). CDR1 and CDR2 from the germline V gene are LNHDA and SQIVND (reference sequence). There are 11 residues in the CDR3. Trimming took 7 bases from V and 8 from J, leaving 9 bases between them. The CDR3 loop is CASTEGYEQFF. CDR3 DNA: TGTGCCAGTACGGAGGGGTATGAGCAGTTCTTC.